The 26 T cell receptor beta chains listed next were all sequenced from one sample in a study of OX40 agonist ivuxolimab in advanced cancers. Some clones are missing from TCRdb's copy, which holds only in-frame ones; the method was immunoSEQ multiplex PCR. The sample contains nearly 60,000 clones, about 87% of which appear only once. This sample comprised CD4+ or CD8+ T cells sorted from blood, obtained in a trial of the OX40 agonist ivuxolimab. These receptors all stem from an adult with an advanced solid tumor such as melanoma, head and neck, liver or kidney cancer.

The V call is TRBV28, the J call TRBJ2-1, with 8 bases that match TRBD2. The CDR3 loop spans 16 amino acids. Unmatched junction bases numbered 8, after V lost 6 bases and J lost 1 base. CDR1 MDHEN and CDR2 SYDVKM come from the germline V gene. As DNA, the CDR3 is TGTGCCAGCAGCACTCTTGCGGGAGGTTCCTACAATGAGCAGTTCTTC. Its translation: CASSTLAGGSYNEQFF.

The chain carries TRBV6-5 and TRBJ1-5; D not resolved. Trimming pared 8 bases from V and 2 bases from J, leaving 16 bases between. Per the germline V gene, CDR1 is MNHEY and CDR2 is SVGAGI. This CDR3 spans 15 amino acids. For the CDR3, the DNA is TGTGCCAGCTCAACGGCTCGGCAGGGCAATCAGCCCCAGCATTTT. It specifies CASSTARQGNQPQHF.

This rearrangement joins TRBV7-9 to TRBJ2-2, with TRBD2 matching over 7 bases. Germline V gives CDR1 SEHNR, CDR2 FQNEAQ (reference sequence). The V segment lost 1 base and the J segment 0 bases; nucleotides outside the gene matches: 5. The CDR3 contains 17 residues. The CDR3 protein is CASSLELGLANTGELFF. In DNA, the CDR3 is TGTGCCAGCAGCTTAGAACTTGGACTAGCGAACACCGGGGAGCTGTTTTTT.

V is TRBV30 and J is TRBJ2-5; possibly TRBD2 for D (6 bases). This CDR3 is 15 amino acids long. V was cut by 3 bases and J by 5 bases, with 19 bases left in between. Germline V gives CDR1 GTSNPN, CDR2 SVGIG (reference sequence). The CDR3 DNA reads TGTGCCTGGAGGGCCGGAGGAGGGGCCGCCGAGACCCAGTACTTC. Its protein product is CAWRAGGGAAETQYF.

V usage is TRBV7-3 and J usage is TRBJ2-3; unclear D gene. Germline V gives CDR1 SGHTA, CDR2 FQGTGA. This CDR3 is 15 amino acids long. With 2 bases removed from V and 6 bases from J, the gap between germline ends came to 15 bases. The CDR3 is CASSLGGFGSDTQYF. In DNA form, the CDR3 reads TGTGCCAGCAGCTTAGGTGGTTTTGGATCCGATACGCAGTATTTT.

This chain joins TRBV10-1 and TRBJ2-1, with 7 bases that match TRBD1. The germline V gene has CDR1 WNHNN and CDR2 SYGVQD (reference sequence). CDR3 length: 14 residues. With V trimmed by 1 base and J by 9 bases, 6 bases remained unmatched. The CDR3 nucleotides are TGCGCCAGCAGTGAGTATGACAGGGAGAGTGAGCAGTTCTTC. Protein: CASSEYDRESEQFF.

This chain links TRBV7-6 with TRBJ2-7; D might be TRBD1 (6 bases). V was trimmed by 4 bases and J by 7 bases, leaving 11 bases between them. Germline assignment: CDR1 SGHVS and CDR2 FNYEAQ. This CDR3 is 12 amino acids long. CDR3 coding DNA: TGTGCCAGCAGCTCATCCGGGACAGAGCAGTACTTC. Translated, it gives CASSSSGTEQYF.

The rearrangement joins TRBV2 to TRBJ2-5; D ambiguous. Trimming shortened V by 6 bases and J by 2 bases, and 10 bases separated the two germline ends. This CDR3 is 13 amino acids long. Germline CDR1 reads SNHLY; CDR2 reads FYNNEI. This CDR3 reads CASSSHTQETQYF. CDR3 DNA sequence: TGTGCCAGCAGCTCACATACTCAAGAGACCCAGTACTTC.

The V gene is TRBV7-9, the J gene TRBJ2-1; 8 nucleotides align to TRBD1. Looked up from germline, CDR1 is SEHNR and CDR2 is FQNEAQ (reference sequence). CDR3 length: 13 amino acids. Losses at the gene ends were 4 bases for V and 15 bases for J; bases not matched to a gene: 11. The CDR3 nucleotides are TGTGCCAGCAGCTCCGGACAGGGTGGTCGGGGGTTCTTC. It translates to CASSSGQGGRGFF.

The gene calls are TRBV5-5 and TRBJ2-2; TRBD2 might be the D (5 bases). V was clipped by 3 bases and J by 1 base, with 10 bases between them. Germline CDR1 SGHKS, CDR2 YYEKEE (reference sequence). This CDR3 spans 15 amino acids. The CDR3 sequence: CASSSMTMNTGELFF. CDR3 DNA sequence: TGTGCCAGCAGCTCGATGACTATGAACACCGGGGAGCTGTTTTTT. Supplemented by reference TRBV5-5 and TRBJ2-2, the full variable domain reads DAGVTQSPTHLIKTRGQQVTLRCSPISGHKSVSWYQQVLGQGPQFIFQYYEKEERGRGNFPDRFSARQFPNYSSELNVNALLLGDSALYLCASSSMTMNTGELFFGEGSRLTVL.

J is TRBJ1-5 and V is TRBV18, with D unclear. The CDR3 is 16 residues long. The V and J ends lost 2 bases and 0 bases respectively, with 11 bases between them. Germline V gene sequence: CDR1 KGHSH, CDR2 LQKENI. The CDR3 sequence is CASSPYPVYSNQPQHF. The CDR3, as DNA: TGTGCCAGCTCACCATATCCCGTTTATAGCAATCAGCCCCAGCATTTT.

In DNA form, the CDR3 reads TGTGCCAGCAGTGAGGGGTCAACTAATGAAAAACTGTTTTTT. Protein product: CASSEGSTNEKLFF. This chain connects TRBV6-1 to TRBJ1-4, with D unclear. Trimming stripped 3 bases from V and 0 bases from J, with 5 bases between. CDR3 length: 14 amino acids. Germline values: CDR1 MNHNS, CDR2 SASEGT.

This clone has more than one count but fewer than ten. The V call is TRBV5-6, the J call TRBJ1-1; D remains ambiguous. V was shortened by 4 bases and J by 11 bases, with 15 bases between the two germline ends. Germline V CDR1 and CDR2: SGHDT, YYEEEE. The CDR3 totals 12 residues. This CDR3 is CASSLGPQNAFF. CDR3 sequence (DNA): TGTGCCAGCAGCCTCGGCCCCCAAAATGCTTTCTTT. The variable domain in full, with the rest retrieved from reference TRBV5-6 and TRBJ1-1, is DAGVTQSPTHLIKTRGQQVTLRCSPKSGHDTVSWYQQALGQGPQFIFQYYEEEERQRGNFPDRFSGHQFPNYSSELNVNALLLGDSALYLCASSLGPQNAFFGQGTRLTVV.

V usage is TRBV10-3 and J usage is TRBJ2-7; D not resolved. The germline V and J ends were trimmed by 6 bases and 6 bases, with 18 bases remaining between them. This CDR3 is built from 14 residues. Germline CDR1 and CDR2: ENHRY and SYGVKD. CDR3 sequence (DNA): TGTGCCATCAGGAACGAAACAGCCTCTCGCGAGCAGTACTTC. It codes for CAIRNETASREQYF.

V gene TRBV9 combines with J gene TRBJ1-2, with a possible D match to TRBD1 (6 bases). Trimming took 2 bases from V and 4 from J, leaving 9 bases between them. The germline V gene has CDR1 SGDLS and CDR2 YYNGEE. This CDR3 spans 13 amino acids. This chain's CDR3 is CASSVDRSYGYTF. CDR3 bases: TGTGCCAGCAGCGTTGACAGGTCCTATGGCTACACCTTC. Variable domain in full (rest from reference TRBV9 and TRBJ1-2): DSGVTQTPKHLITATGQRVTLRCSPRSGDLSVYWYQQSLDQGLQFLIQYYNGEERAKGNILERFSAQQFPDLHSELNLSSLELGDSALYFCASSVDRSYGYTFGSGTRLTVV.

Written as DNA, the CDR3 is TGTGCCAGCAGCCAACTCTTCGGGGAGCTGTTTTTT. This gives the protein CASSQLFGELFF. The V gene is TRBV7-9, the J gene TRBJ2-2; no clear D. This CDR3 comprises 12 residues. Trimming took off 5 bases at V and 7 bases at J, with 8 bases between the two ends. Germline assignment: CDR1 SEHNR and CDR2 FQNEAQ (reference sequence).

This clone was seen a single time. The chain is built from TRBV4-3 and TRBJ1-6, with TRBD1 as a possible D gene (6 bases). V was cut by 4 bases and J by 10 bases, with 17 bases left in between. The CDR3 is made up of 15 amino acids. Per the germline V gene, CDR1 is LGHNA and CDR2 is YSLEER. CDR3 sequence reads: CASSRLPGQQSPLHF. The CDR3 nucleotides read TGCGCCAGCAGCCGCTTACCGGGACAACAATCACCCCTCCACTTT.

V and J are TRBV5-1 and TRBJ2-1, with unresolved D. The V gene lost 4 bases and the J gene lost 0 bases, with 11 bases spanning the gap. This CDR3 comprises 15 residues. The germline gives CDR1 SGHRS, CDR2 YFSETQ. CDR3 coding DNA: TGCGCCAGCAGCCCGAGCCCGAGCTCCTACAATGAGCAGTTCTTC. It codes for CASSPSPSSYNEQFF.

V usage is TRBV7-6 and J usage is TRBJ2-5, with 9 bases identical to TRBD2. Germline V gene sequence: CDR1 SGHVS, CDR2 FNYEAQ. CDR3 length: 14 residues. After removal of 3 bases from V and 2 bases from J, the junction contained 1 base not matched to a gene. Here the CDR3 reads CASSFSGSQETQYF. In nucleotides, the CDR3 is TGTGCCAGCAGCTTTAGCGGGAGTCAAGAGACCCAGTACTTC.

The rearrangement joins TRBV7-9 to TRBJ2-1; TRBD2 agrees at 15 bases. In germline, CDR1 is SEHNR, CDR2 FQNEAQ (reference sequence). The CDR3 totals 15 residues. Unmatched junction bases numbered 2, after V lost 4 bases and J lost 7 bases. CDR3 in DNA: TGTGCCAGCAGCTGGACTAGCGGGAGGGGAAATGAGCAGTTCTTC. Translation gives CASSWTSGRGNEQFF.

This chain connects TRBV6-5 to TRBJ1-5, with 8 bases identical to TRBD1. V was clipped by 5 bases and J by 6 bases; unmatched bases: 6. Germline V gene lookup returns CDR1 MNHEY and CDR2 SVGAGI. The CDR3 runs 14 residues. This chain's CDR3 is CASSLGQGSQPQHF. The CDR3 DNA reads TGTGCCAGCAGTCTTGGACAGGGATCTCAGCCCCAGCATTTT.

The chain links TRBV14 to TRBJ2-1, with TRBD2 matching over 9 bases. V dropped 3 bases and J dropped 8; count of bases not matched to a gene: 8. Germline V CDR1 and CDR2: SGHDN, FVKESK. The length of the CDR3 is 15 residues. CDR3 residues: CASSHYGTSLYEQFF. The CDR3, as DNA: TGTGCCAGCAGCCACTACGGGACTAGCTTGTATGAGCAGTTCTTC.

This rearrangement joins TRBV5-1 to TRBJ2-1, with D possibly TRBD1 on 6 matching bases. V dropped 7 bases and J dropped 4 bases, with 12 bases sitting between them. This CDR3 is 13 amino acids long. The germline CDR1 and CDR2 sequences are SGHRS and YFSETQ. CDR3 amino acids: CASAKRGYNEQFF. The CDR3 coding sequence is TGCGCCAGCGCGAAGAGGGGGTACAATGAGCAGTTCTTC.

The rearrangement joins TRBV6-5 to TRBJ1-5, with a tentative D call TRBD1 (5 bases). V was clipped by 2 bases and J by 6 bases, with 14 bases between them. Looked up from germline, CDR1 is MNHEY and CDR2 is SVGAGI. This CDR3 contains 15 residues. CDR3 in amino acids: CASSYIRDGSQPQHF. CDR3 coding DNA: TGTGCCAGCAGTTACATCAGGGATGGTAGTCAGCCCCAGCATTTT.

The chain recombines TRBV4-3 with TRBJ1-5; no definite D call. This CDR3 contains 14 residues. Trimming pared 0 bases from V and 5 bases from J, leaving 8 bases between. Germline assignment: CDR1 LGHNA and CDR2 YSLEER. CDR3 sequence reads: CASSQESAYQPQHF. DNA of the CDR3: TGCGCCAGCAGCCAAGAGAGCGCCTATCAGCCCCAGCATTTT.

The V and J genes are TRBV18 and TRBJ1-4, with 7 bases that match TRBD1. Germline values: CDR1 KGHSH, CDR2 LQKENI. The length of the CDR3 is 16 residues. V was pared by 3 bases and J by 7 bases, with 11 bases of the junction left unmatched. CDR3 nucleotide sequence: TGTGCCAGCTCACCGCAGCCGGGACAGAGCCTTGAAAAACTGTTTTTT. This sequence encodes CASSPQPGQSLEKLFF.